The T cell receptor (beta chain) described here comes from a study of T cell responses to AZD1222 COVID-19 vaccine. General study findings and limits: Only after the peak T cell response were repertoires sampled. Receipt of two AZD1222 doses was followed by a rise in Spike-specific TCR breadth and depth. Possibly, clonal diversity was underestimated; donors were largely white British and included more females. Unmutated variant regions are reportedly targeted by nearly half of spike-specific TCRs.

A remark on this clone: Its antigen is unidentified.

TCRdb's table, derived via immunoSEQ multiplex PCR, lists solely in-frame clones and lacks some. In the table there are 150,000 to 200,000 clones, about 90% of which are singletons. This specimen consisted of peripheral blood, obtained on day 0 of MenACWY control vaccination. This clonotype was obtained from an adult in good health.

CDR3: CASSVGPTSGYEQYF. The CDR3 DNA sequence: TGTGCCAGCAGCGTAGGTCCCACTAGCGGGTACGAGCAGTACTTC. This rearrangement joins TRBV9 to TRBJ2-7; 9 bases agree with TRBD2. Trimming at V came to 0 bases and at J to 4 bases, leaving 5 bases not matched to a gene. The CDR3 extends over 15 amino acids. Germline assignment: CDR1 SGDLS and CDR2 YYNGEE.